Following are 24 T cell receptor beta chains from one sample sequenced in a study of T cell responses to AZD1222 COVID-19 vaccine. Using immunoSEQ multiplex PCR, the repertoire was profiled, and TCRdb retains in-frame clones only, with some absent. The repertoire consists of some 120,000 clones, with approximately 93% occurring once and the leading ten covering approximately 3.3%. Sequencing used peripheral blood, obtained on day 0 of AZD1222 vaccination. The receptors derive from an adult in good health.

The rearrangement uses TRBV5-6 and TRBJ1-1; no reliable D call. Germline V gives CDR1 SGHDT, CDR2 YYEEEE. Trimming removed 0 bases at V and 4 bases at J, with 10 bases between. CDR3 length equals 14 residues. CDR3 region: CASSLGHAATEAFF. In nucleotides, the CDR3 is TGTGCCAGCAGCTTGGGACACGCGGCCACTGAAGCTTTCTTT.

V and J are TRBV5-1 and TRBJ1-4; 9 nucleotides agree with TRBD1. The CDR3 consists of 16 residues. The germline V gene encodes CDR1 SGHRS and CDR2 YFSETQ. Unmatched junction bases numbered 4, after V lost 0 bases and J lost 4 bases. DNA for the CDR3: TGCGCCAGCAGCTTGGGCCCGGACAGGGGTAATGAAAAACTGTTTTTT. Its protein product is CASSLGPDRGNEKLFF. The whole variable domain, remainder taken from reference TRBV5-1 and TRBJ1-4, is KAGVTQTPRYLIKTRGQQVTLSCSPISGHRSVSWYQQTPGQGLQFLFEYFSETQRNKGNFPGRFSGRQFSNSRSEMNVSTLELGDSALYLCASSLGPDRGNEKLFFGSGTQLSVL.

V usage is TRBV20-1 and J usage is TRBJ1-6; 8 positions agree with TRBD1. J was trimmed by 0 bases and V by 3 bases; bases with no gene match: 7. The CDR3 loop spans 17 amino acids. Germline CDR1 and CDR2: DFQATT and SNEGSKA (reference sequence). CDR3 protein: CSASATGESSYNSPLHF. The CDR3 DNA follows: TGCAGTGCTAGTGCGACAGGGGAAAGCTCCTATAATTCACCCCTCCACTTT.

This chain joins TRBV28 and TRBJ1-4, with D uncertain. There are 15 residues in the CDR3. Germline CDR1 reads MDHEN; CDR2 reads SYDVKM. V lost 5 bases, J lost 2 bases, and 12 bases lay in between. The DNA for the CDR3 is TGTGCCAGCAGTCTGAGGCGTAGCACTAATGAAAAACTGTTTTTT. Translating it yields CASSLRRSTNEKLFF.

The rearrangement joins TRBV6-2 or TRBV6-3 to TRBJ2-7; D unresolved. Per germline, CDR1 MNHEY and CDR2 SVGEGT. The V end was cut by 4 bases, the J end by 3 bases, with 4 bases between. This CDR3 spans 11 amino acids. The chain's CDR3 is CASSLNYEQYF. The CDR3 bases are TGTGCCAGCAGTTTGAACTACGAGCAGTACTTC.

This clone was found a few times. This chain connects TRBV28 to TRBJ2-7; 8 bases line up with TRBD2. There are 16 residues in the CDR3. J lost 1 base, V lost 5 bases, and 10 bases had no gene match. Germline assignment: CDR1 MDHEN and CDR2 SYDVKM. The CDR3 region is CASSMQLAVLSYEQYF. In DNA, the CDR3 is TGTGCCAGCAGTATGCAACTAGCGGTATTATCCTACGAGCAGTACTTC.

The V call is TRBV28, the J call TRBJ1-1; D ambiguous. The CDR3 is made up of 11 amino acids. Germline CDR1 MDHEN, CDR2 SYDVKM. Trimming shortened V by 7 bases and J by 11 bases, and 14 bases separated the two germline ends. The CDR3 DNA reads TGTGCCAGCAATTCCCCCCCGGGGGCTTTCTTT. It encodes CASNSPPGAFF. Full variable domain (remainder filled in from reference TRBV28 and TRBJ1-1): DVKVTQSSRYLVKRTGEKVFLECVQDMDHENMFWYRQDPGLGLRLIYFSYDVKMKEKGDIPEGYSVSREKKERFSLILESASTNQTSMYLCASNSPPGAFFGQGTRLTVV.

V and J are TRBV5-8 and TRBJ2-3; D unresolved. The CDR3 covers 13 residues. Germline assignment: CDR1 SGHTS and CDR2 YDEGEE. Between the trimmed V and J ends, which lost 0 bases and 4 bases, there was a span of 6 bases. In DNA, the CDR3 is TGTGCCAGCAGCTTGGAGTGGTCAGATACGCAGTATTTT. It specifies CASSLEWSDTQYF.

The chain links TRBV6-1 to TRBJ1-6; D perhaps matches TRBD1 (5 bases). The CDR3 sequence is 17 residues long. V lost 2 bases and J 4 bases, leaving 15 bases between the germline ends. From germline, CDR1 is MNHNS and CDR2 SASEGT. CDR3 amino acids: CASSEMGVPQYNSPLHF. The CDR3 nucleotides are TGTGCCAGCAGTGAAATGGGGGTCCCCCAATATAATTCACCCCTCCACTTT.

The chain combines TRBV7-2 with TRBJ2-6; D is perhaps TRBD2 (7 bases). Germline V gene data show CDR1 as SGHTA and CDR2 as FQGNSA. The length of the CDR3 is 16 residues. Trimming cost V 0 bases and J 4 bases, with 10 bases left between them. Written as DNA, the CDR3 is TGTGCCAGCAGCTTAGCGGCGGGGGCCGGGGCCAACGTCCTGACTTTC. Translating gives CASSLAAGAGANVLTF.

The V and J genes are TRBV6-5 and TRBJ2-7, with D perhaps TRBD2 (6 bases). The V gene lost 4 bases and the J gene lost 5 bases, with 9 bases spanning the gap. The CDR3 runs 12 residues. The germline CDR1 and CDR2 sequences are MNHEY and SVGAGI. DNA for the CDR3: TGTGCCAGCAGTTCGCGACTAGACGAGCAGTACTTC. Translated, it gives CASSSRLDEQYF.

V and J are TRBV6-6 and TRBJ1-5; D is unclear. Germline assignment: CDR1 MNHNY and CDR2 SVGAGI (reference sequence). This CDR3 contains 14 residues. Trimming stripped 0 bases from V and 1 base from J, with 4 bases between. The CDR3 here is CASSYSTSNQPQHF. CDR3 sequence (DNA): TGTGCCAGCAGTTACTCGACAAGCAATCAGCCCCAGCATTTT.

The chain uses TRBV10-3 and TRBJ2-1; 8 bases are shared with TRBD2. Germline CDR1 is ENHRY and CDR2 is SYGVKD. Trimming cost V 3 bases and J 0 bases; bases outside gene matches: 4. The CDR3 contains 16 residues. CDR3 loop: CAISDKRESSYNEQFF. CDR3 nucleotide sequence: TGTGCCATCAGTGATAAGCGGGAGAGCTCCTACAATGAGCAGTTCTTC.

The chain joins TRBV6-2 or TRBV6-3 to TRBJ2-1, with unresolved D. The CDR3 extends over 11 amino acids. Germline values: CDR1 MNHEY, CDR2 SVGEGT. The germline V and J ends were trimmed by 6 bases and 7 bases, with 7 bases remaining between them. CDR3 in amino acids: CASSQVNEQFF. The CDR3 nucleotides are TGTGCCAGCAGCCAGGTGAATGAGCAGTTCTTC.

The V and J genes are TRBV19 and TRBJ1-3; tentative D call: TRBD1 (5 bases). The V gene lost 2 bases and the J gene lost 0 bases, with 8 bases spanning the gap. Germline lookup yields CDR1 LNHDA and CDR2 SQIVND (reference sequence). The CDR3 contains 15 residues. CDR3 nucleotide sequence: TGTGCCAGTAGTATACCAGGGCTCTCTGGAAACACCATATATTTT. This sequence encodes CASSIPGLSGNTIYF. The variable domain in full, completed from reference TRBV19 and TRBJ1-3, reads DGGITQSPKYLFRKEGQNVTLSCEQNLNHDAMYWYRQDPGQGLRLIYYSQIVNDFQKGDIAEGYSVSREKKESFPLTVTSAQKNPTAFYLCASSIPGLSGNTIYFGEGSWLTVV.

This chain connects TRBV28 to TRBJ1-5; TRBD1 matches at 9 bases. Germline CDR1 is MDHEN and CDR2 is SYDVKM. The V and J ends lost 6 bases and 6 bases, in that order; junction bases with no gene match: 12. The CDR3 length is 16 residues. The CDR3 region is CASSSIGQGIGQPQHF. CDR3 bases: TGTGCCAGCAGCTCTATAGGACAGGGGATCGGTCAGCCCCAGCATTTT.

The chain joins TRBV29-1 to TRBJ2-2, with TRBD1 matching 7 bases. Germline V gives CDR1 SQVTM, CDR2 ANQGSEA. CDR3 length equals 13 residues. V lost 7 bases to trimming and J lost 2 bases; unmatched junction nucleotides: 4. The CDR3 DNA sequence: TGCAGCGGTGGGGACAGAAACACCGGGGAGCTGTTTTTT. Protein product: CSGGDRNTGELFF.

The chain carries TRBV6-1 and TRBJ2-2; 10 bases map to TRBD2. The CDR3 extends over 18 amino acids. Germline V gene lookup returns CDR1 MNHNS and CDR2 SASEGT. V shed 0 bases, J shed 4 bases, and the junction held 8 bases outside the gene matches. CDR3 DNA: TGTGCCAGCAGTGAAGCGCCGGCTAGCGGGAGTGTCACCGGGGAGCTGTTTTTT. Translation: CASSEAPASGSVTGELFF.

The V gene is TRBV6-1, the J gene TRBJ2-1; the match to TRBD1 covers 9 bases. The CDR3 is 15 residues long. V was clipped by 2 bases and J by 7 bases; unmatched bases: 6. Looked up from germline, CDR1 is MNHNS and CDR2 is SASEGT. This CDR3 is CASSESGTGRNEQFF. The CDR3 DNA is TGTGCCAGCAGTGAATCTGGGACAGGGAGGAATGAGCAGTTCTTC.

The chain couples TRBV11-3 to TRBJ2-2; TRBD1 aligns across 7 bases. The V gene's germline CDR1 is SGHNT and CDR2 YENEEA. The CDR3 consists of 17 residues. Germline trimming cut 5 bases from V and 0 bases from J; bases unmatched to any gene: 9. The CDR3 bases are TGTGCCAGCAGCCCGACGGACAGGTTCGCGAACACCGGGGAGCTGTTTTTT. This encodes CASSPTDRFANTGELFF. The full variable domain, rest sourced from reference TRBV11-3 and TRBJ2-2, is EAGVVQSPRYKIIEKKQPVAFWCNPISGHNTLYWYLQNLGQGPELLIRYENEEAVDDSQLPKDRFSAERLKGVDSTLKIQPAELGDSAVYLCASSPTDRFANTGELFFGEGSRLTVL.

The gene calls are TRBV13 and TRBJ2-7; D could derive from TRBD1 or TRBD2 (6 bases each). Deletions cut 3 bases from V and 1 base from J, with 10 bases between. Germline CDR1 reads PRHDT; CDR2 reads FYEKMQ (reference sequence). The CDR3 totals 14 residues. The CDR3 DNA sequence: TGTGCCAGCAGCTTGGGGGGCCTTTCCTACGAGCAGTACTTC. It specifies CASSLGGLSYEQYF.

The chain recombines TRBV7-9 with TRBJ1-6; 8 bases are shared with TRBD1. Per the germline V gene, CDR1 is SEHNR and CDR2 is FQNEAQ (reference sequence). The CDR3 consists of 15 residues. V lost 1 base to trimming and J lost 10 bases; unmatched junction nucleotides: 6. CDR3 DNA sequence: TGTGCCAGCAGCTTAGAGGGCAGGGGGCCCTCACCCCTCCACTTT. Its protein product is CASSLEGRGPSPLHF.

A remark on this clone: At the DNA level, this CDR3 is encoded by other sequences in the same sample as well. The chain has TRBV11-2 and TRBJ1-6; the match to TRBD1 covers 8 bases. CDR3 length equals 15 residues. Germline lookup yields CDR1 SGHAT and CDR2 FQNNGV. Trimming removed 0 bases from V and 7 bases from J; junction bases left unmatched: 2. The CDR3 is CASSLEPGGNSPLHF. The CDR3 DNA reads TGTGCCAGCAGCTTAGAGCCAGGGGGCAATTCACCCCTCCACTTT.

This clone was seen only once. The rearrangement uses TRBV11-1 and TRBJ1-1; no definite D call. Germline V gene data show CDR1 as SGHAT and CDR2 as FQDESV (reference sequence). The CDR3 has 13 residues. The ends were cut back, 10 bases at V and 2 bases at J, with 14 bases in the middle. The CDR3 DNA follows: TGTGCCACTCAACCCGGGTATAACACTGAAGCTTTCTTT. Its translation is CATQPGYNTEAFF. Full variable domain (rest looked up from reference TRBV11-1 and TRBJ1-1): EAEVAQSPRYKITEKSQAVAFWCDPISGHATLYWYRQILGQGPELLVQFQDESVVDDSQLPKDRFSAERLKGVDSTLKIQPAELGDSAMYLCATQPGYNTEAFFGQGTRLTVV.